This TCR beta chain is drawn from a study of control samples from healthy donors and cancer patients. With 4 bases clipped from V and 8 bases from J, the junction kept 7 bases outside the gene matches. Germline V gene sequence: CDR1 MNHNY, CDR2 SVGAGI (reference sequence). The length of the CDR3 is 15 residues. Measured with immunoSEQ multiplex PCR; TCRdb has only the in-frame clones, and not every one. Among about 15,000 clones listed, 60% to 80% were seen once. The source is a female donor with lung cancer. The J gene is TRBJ1-4, the V gene TRBV6-6; 10 bases line up with TRBD1. Material: formalin-fixed, paraffin-embedded tissue. The CDR3 bases are TGTGCCAGCAGTTGGGGACAGGGACAGGGGGAAAAACTGTTTTTT. This gives the protein CASSWGQGQGEKLFF.